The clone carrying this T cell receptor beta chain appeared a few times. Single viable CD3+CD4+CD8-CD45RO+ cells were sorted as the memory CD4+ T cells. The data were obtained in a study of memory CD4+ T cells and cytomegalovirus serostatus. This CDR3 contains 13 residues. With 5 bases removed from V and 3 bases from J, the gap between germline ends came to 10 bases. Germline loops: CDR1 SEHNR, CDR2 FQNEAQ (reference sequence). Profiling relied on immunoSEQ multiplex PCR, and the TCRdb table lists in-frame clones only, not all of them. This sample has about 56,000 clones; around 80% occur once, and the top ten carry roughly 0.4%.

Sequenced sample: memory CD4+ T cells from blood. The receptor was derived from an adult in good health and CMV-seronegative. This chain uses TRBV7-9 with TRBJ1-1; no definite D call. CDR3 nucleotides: TGTGCCAGCAGCGCCCAGATGGACACTGAAGCTTTCTTT. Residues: CASSAQMDTEAFF.